This entry concerns a single T cell receptor (beta chain). As processed by the authors: Researchers report that nucleated cell counts were estimated from reference gene primer amplification. Sequencing was performed with immunoSEQ multiplex PCR; in TCRdb, only in-frame clones are kept and a portion is missing. The DNA was the basis for D and trimming; V, J and clone size are from that table. Among about 320,000 clones listed, around 83% were seen once. This CDR3 is 13 amino acids long. V was cut by 4 bases and J by 5 bases, with 12 bases left in between. Germline V gene lookup returns CDR1 SGHRS and CDR2 YFSETQ. This sample was included in a study of blood T cell repertoires in COVID-19. Overall study context: Sites across the United States, Italy and Spain contributed samples from acute and convalescent COVID-19.

The TCR sequence derives from a woman aged 45-59 years with acute or convalescent COVID-19. Specimen: peripheral blood. V is TRBV5-1 and J is TRBJ2-5; D gene uncertain. The CDR3 spells CASSAGGWETQYF. The CDR3 DNA is TGCGCCAGCAGCGCCGGTGGTTGGGAGACCCAGTACTTC. The full variable domain, completed using reference TRBV5-1 and TRBJ2-5, is KAGVTQTPRYLIKTRGQQVTLSCSPISGHRSVSWYQQTPGQGLQFLFEYFSETQRNKGNFPGRFSGRQFSNSRSEMNVSTLELGDSALYLCASSAGGWETQYFGPGTRLLVL.